This T cell receptor (beta chain) was captured by sequencing in a study of OX40 agonist ivuxolimab in advanced cancers. Produced via immunoSEQ multiplex PCR; TCRdb's table is partial and in-frame only. The sample includes under 25,000 clones, nearly 80% of them seen just once. Germline assignment: CDR1 SGHTA and CDR2 FQGTGA. The CDR3 contains 14 residues. The input for sequencing was CD4+ or CD8+ T cells sorted from blood, taken in a trial of the OX40 agonist ivuxolimab. The TCR was taken from an adult with an advanced solid tumor such as melanoma, head and neck, liver or kidney cancer. The chain has TRBV7-3 and TRBJ2-5; 7 nucleotides match TRBD1. With the DNA end fitting TRBJ2-7 better, the J assignment may be wrong. The DNA for the CDR3 is TGTGCCAGCAGCTACAACAGGGGACCCTACGAGCAGTACTTC. Translating it yields CASSYNRGPYEQYF.